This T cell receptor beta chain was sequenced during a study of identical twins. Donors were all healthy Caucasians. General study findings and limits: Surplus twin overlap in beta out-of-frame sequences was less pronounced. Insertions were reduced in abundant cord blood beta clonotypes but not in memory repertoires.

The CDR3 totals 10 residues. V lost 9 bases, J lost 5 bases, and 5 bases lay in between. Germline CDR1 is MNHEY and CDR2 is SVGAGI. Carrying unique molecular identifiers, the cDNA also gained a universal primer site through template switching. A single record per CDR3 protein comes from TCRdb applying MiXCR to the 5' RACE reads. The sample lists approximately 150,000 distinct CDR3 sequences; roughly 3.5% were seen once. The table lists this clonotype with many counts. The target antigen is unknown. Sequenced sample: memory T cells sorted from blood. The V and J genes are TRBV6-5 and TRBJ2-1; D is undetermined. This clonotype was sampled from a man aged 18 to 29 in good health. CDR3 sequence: CARQHNEQFF. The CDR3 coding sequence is TGTGCCAGGCAGCACAATGAGCAGTTCTTC.